The sequence of this TCR beta chain was determined in a study of CD8 T cells in ankylosing spondylitis. Study conclusions and caveats: Characteristic, it appeared, of ankylosing spondylitis blood was a TCR beta motif of eight highly homologous variants.

MiXCR was run by TCRdb on the 5' RACE reads, yielding one entry per CDR3 protein. The sample shows roughly 160,000 distinct CDR3 sequences, 8.5% to 10% of them seen only once. This clonotype was seen a handful of times. Its antigen remains unknown. CDR3 length: 13 amino acids. The V end was cut by 3 bases, the J end by 2 bases, with 8 bases between. J is TRBJ2-7 and V is TRBV23-1; no definite D call. TRBV23-1 is reported as an ORF; its role is uncertain. The receptor's source is a female donor with ankylosing spondylitis or in good health (not recorded which). Source material: blood, either unsorted or a sorted T cell fraction (not recorded which). The CDR3 loop is CASSHRSTYEQYF. CDR3 DNA: TGCGCCAGCAGTCATCGCAGTACCTACGAGCAGTACTTC.